This is a list of T cell receptor beta chains from one sample in a study of T-cell reconstitution after alpha-beta-depleted transplantation in children. TCRdb fed the PCR reads into MiXCR, producing one record per CDR3 protein. Of 250,000 to 300,000 distinct CDR3 sequences in the sample, 10% were seen once. Sequences were derived from PBMCs, sampled before TCRalphabeta/CD19-depleted stem cell transplant. The receptor source for this set is a boy under two years old with acute myeloid leukemia, due to receive a stem cell transplant. Both conserved end residues are part of each CDR3. D genes are given only for firm matches. Clone size is not always given. Where it is, it says once, few, many or a class for expanded clones.

- - TRBJ1-3 TRBV12-3/TRBV12-4 CASSPGPSGNTIYF TGTGCCAGCAGTCCGGGTCCCTCTGGAAACACCATATATTTT
- many TRBJ1-1 TRBV5-1 CASSLAGYTEAFF TGTGCCAGCAGCTTAGCGGGGTACACTGAAGCTTTCTTT
- many TRBJ2-1 TRBV12-3/TRBV12-4 CASSLGTVVNEQFF TGTGCCAGCAGTTTAGGGACCGTAGTTAATGAGCAGTTCTTC
- few TRBJ1-2 TRBV20-1 CSVVNFLNYGYTF TGCAGTGTCGTTAATTTCCTTAACTATGGCTACACCTTC
TRBD1 many TRBJ1-1 TRBV7-9 CASSLSDRANTEAFF TGTGCCAGCAGCTTATCGGACAGGGCGAACACTGAAGCTTTCTTT
- - TRBJ1-2 TRBV27 CASSLSRQSYYGYTF TGTGCCAGCAGTTTATCGCGGCAGTCGTACTATGGCTACACCTTC
TRBD1 many TRBJ2-7 TRBV20-1 CSARVGGQGAYEQYF TGCAGTGCTAGAGTGGGTGGACAGGGGGCCTACGAGCAGTACTTC
- - TRBJ2-3 TRBV12-3/TRBV12-4 CAISLREWGRPSSTDTQYF TGTGCCATCAGCTTAAGGGAGTGGGGCAGGCCCTCTAGCACAGATACGCAGTATTTT
- many TRBJ2-5 TRBV3-1 CASRTVLQETQYF TGTGCCAGCCGGACAGTCCTACAAGAGACCCAGTACTTC
- many TRBJ2-7 TRBV7-8 CASSFDRTFGSYEQYF TGTGCCAGCAGCTTTGACAGGACTTTTGGATCCTACGAGCAGTACTTC
TRBD1 - TRBJ2-7 TRBV4-1 CASSLARTGFYEQYF TGTGCCAGCAGCTTGGCAAGGACAGGGTTTTACGAGCAGTACTTC
TRBD1 many TRBJ2-2 TRBV11-2 CASSSYRDSFTGELFF TGTGCCAGCAGCTCCTACCGGGACAGTTTCACCGGGGAGCTGTTTTTT
TRBD1 many TRBJ1-5 TRBV6-1 CASRRTGGQPQHF TGTGCCAGCAGAAGGACAGGCGGTCAGCCCCAGCATTTT
- many TRBJ2-7 TRBV28 CASSFGGGGRYEQYF TGTGCCAGCAGTTTCGGGGGAGGTGGGCGCTACGAGCAGTACTTC
- - TRBJ2-1 TRBV7-2 CASSLGLVPNEQFF TGTGCCAGCAGCTTAGGACTAGTTCCCAATGAGCAGTTCTTC
- - TRBJ1-2 TRBV27 CASSLSRRYGYTF TGTGCCAGCAGTTTATCCAGGCGGTATGGCTACACCTTC
TRBD1 many TRBJ2-7 TRBV18 CASSADRGSPYEQYF TGTGCCAGCTCAGCAGACAGGGGATCTCCCTACGAGCAGTACTTC
- many TRBJ1-2 TRBV7-9 CASSAALLGAGYGYTF TGTGCCAGCAGCGCCGCCTTACTGGGGGCGGGCTATGGCTACACCTTC
- - TRBJ2-7 TRBV10-3 CAISGARYEQYF TGTGCCATCAGTGGGGCCCGATACGAGCAGTACTTC
TRBD1 many TRBJ2-7 TRBV7-8 CASSLRDSSSYEQYF TGTGCCAGCAGCCTACGGGACAGTAGCTCCTACGAGCAGTACTTC
- many TRBJ2-1 TRBV29-1 CSVLGQVREQFF TGCAGCGTTTTGGGGCAGGTGAGGGAGCAGTTCTTC
- many TRBJ1-1 TRBV28 CASSLWRWGNTEAFF TGTGCCAGCAGTTTATGGCGTTGGGGAAACACTGAAGCTTTCTTT
- many TRBJ2-7 TRBV20-1 CSARHRPGASYEQYF TGCAGTGCTAGACACCGTCCGGGAGCCTCCTACGAGCAGTACTTC
- many TRBJ2-2 TRBV28 CATNRGPQGTGELFF TGTGCCACAAACCGGGGCCCTCAGGGGACCGGGGAGCTGTTTTTT
TRBD2 few TRBJ2-1 TRBV7-2 CASSPERGPYNEQFF TGTGCCAGCAGCCCGGAGCGGGGTCCATACAATGAGCAGTTCTTC
TRBD2 - TRBJ2-5 TRBV12-3/TRBV12-4 CASSTELAGGPETQYF TGTGCCAGCAGTACTGAGCTAGCGGGGGGGCCTGAGACCCAGTACTTC
- many TRBJ2-7 TRBV7-6 CASSLLNRTLPYEQYF TGTGCCAGCAGCTTATTAAACCGGACCCTACCCTACGAGCAGTACTTC
- many TRBJ2-2 TRBV9 CASSVLMNTGELFF TGTGCCAGCAGCGTGTTGATGAACACCGGGGAGCTGTTTTTT
- many TRBJ2-5 TRBV5-1 CASSLSRWETQYF TGCGCCAGCAGCTTGTCGCGATGGGAGACCCAGTACTTC
TRBD2 many TRBJ2-1 TRBV11-3 CASSLGRGGVREQFF TGTGCCAGCAGCTTGGGACGTGGGGGGGTACGCGAGCAGTTCTTC
- many TRBJ2-1 TRBV6-4 CASSDGLYNEQFF TGTGCCAGCAGTGACGGACTCTACAATGAGCAGTTCTTC
TRBD2 - TRBJ2-6 TRBV4-2 CASSPGTSLSSGANVLTF TGTGCCAGCAGCCCCGGGACTAGTCTCAGCTCTGGGGCCAACGTCCTGACTTTC
- many TRBJ1-5 TRBV7-3 CASSLSAHQPQHF TGTGCCAGCAGCTTATCGGCGCATCAGCCCCAGCATTTT
- many TRBJ2-6 TRBV5-1 CASSPETGTLLSGANVLTF TGCGCCAGCAGCCCGGAAACCGGGACACTTCTCTCTGGGGCCAACGTCCTGACTTTC
- many TRBJ1-2 TRBV11-2 CASSLVGQGGYTF TGTGCCAGCAGCTTAGTGGGGCAGGGAGGCTACACCTTC
- many TRBJ2-7 TRBV7-8 CASSLRSYEQYF TGTGCCAGCAGCTTGAGGTCTTACGAGCAGTACTTC
TRBD1 many TRBJ1-6 TRBV20-1 CSANRGPNVNSPLHF TGCAGTGCCAACAGGGGCCCAAACGTTAATTCACCCCTCCACTTT
- many TRBJ1-2 TRBV19 CASSIVEGGGGYGYTF TGTGCCAGTAGTATAGTGGAGGGGGGCGGAGGCTATGGCTACACCTTC
- many TRBJ2-7 TRBV5-1 CASSLEDYSYEQYF TGCGCCAGCAGCCTGGAGGACTACTCCTACGAGCAGTACTTC
TRBD1 many TRBJ2-7 TRBV7-2 CASSWTGYEQYF TGTGCCAGCAGCTGGACAGGCTACGAGCAGTACTTC
- many TRBJ1-4 TRBV20-1 CSAKGSEKLFF TGCAGTGCTAAAGGGAGTGAAAAACTGTTTTTT
- many TRBJ1-3 TRBV10-3 CAITVQEAVNTIYF TGTGCCATCACCGTTCAAGAGGCTGTAAACACCATATATTTT
- many TRBJ1-5 TRBV7-9 CASSPTDGAQPQHF TGTGCCAGCAGCCCTACCGATGGGGCGCAGCCCCAGCATTTT
- many TRBJ2-7 TRBV5-1 CASSLEGIEQYF TGCGCCAGCAGCTTGGAGGGAATCGAGCAGTACTTC
- many TRBJ2-5 TRBV20-1 CSAEEIGETQYF TGCAGTGCAGAGGAGATTGGGGAGACCCAGTACTTC
- many TRBJ2-1 TRBV7-2 CASSLAQPGPPPREQFF TGTGCCAGCAGCTTAGCCCAACCGGGACCCCCCCCGAGGGAGCAGTTCTTC
- many TRBJ1-5 TRBV6-1 CASSFVQPQHF TGTGCCAGCAGCTTTGTTCAGCCCCAGCATTTT
- few TRBJ1-2 TRBV28 CASSPGRVYGYTF TGTGCCAGCAGTCCAGGGAGAGTCTATGGCTACACCTTC
TRBD1 - TRBJ2-1 TRBV7-9 CASSYPDREERTGEQFF TGTGCCAGCAGCTACCCGGACAGGGAAGAGAGGACGGGTGAGCAGTTCTTC
- many TRBJ2-1 TRBV9 CASSGGTPVSYNEQFF TGTGCCAGCAGCGGTGGGACCCCCGTCTCCTACAATGAGCAGTTCTTC
TRBD2 few TRBJ2-1 TRBV7-3 CASSLSRGSEQFF TGTGCCAGCAGCTTAAGCCGCGGGAGTGAGCAGTTCTTC
- - TRBJ2-3 TRBV11-3 CASSLVKDTQYF TGTGCCAGCAGCTTAGTTAAAGATACGCAGTATTTT
- many TRBJ1-1 TRBV29-1 CSVQRGAGTEAFF TGCAGCGTTCAAAGGGGGGCGGGCACTGAAGCTTTCTTT
TRBD2 many TRBJ2-7 TRBV7-3 CASSLTGLAGGPPYEQYF TGTGCCAGCAGCTTAACGGGACTAGCGGGAGGGCCCCCCTACGAGCAGTACTTC